The T cell receptor beta chain described here comes from a study of blood T cell repertoires in COVID-19. Across the study: Material from acute and convalescent COVID-19 was sourced from the United States, Italy and Spain.

Trimming removed 2 bases from V and 7 bases from J, with 18 bases in between. Germline CDR1 MNHEY, CDR2 SVGAGI. The CDR3 is 15 amino acids. Source study methods: The authors estimated nucleated cell counts from reference gene primer amplification. Assay used: immunoSEQ multiplex PCR; TCRdb lists only in-frame clones, some missing. D and trimming come from the DNA, and the V and J calls and clone size come from that table. Found here are under 200,000 clones, over 80% of them singletons; the top ten hold roughly 6.1%. The sequence was obtained from a woman in her thirties or forties with acute or convalescent COVID-19. The chain uses TRBV6-5 and TRBJ2-7, with D possibly TRBD2 on 5 matching bases. Sequenced input: peripheral blood. In DNA, the CDR3 is TGTGCCAGCAGTTACGTATCGGGGTCAGTCGGGGAGCAGTACTTC. It is translated as CASSYVSGSVGEQYF.